The 21 T cell receptor beta chains in this list originate from one sample, sequenced in a study of blood T cells in healthy people across ages. PCR was performed a second time for roughly 7 to 12 cycles using a sample-barcoded 5' primer and a J-beta primer mix. One entry per CDR3 protein results from TCRdb running MiXCR on the 5' RACE reads. The sample consists of about 1.4 million distinct CDR3 sequences, approximately 63% of them appearing once. Sequencing was carried out using blood. These receptor sequences come from a young man in good health.

This clonotype was seen a few times. The J gene is TRBJ1-1, the V gene TRBV25-1; weak D call: TRBD1 (5 bases). The CDR3 has 16 amino acids. Germline V lookup: CDR1 MGHDK, CDR2 SYGVNS. Trimming took off 6 bases at V and 1 base at J, with 18 bases between the two ends. CDR3 DNA: TGTGCCAGCAGCGCTAACCGAGTCGGGGGGAACACTGAAGCTTTCTTT. This translates into CASSANRVGGNTEAFF.

CDR3 DNA: TGTGCCAGCATTTTTAGTGGGGGGGGCGAGTACTTC. Protein product: CASIFSGGGEYF. The rearrangement links TRBV28 to TRBJ2-5; perhaps TRBD2 as D (7 bases). Deletions cut 7 bases from V and 12 bases from J, with 18 bases between. This CDR3 region has 12 residues. Looked up from germline, CDR1 is MDHEN and CDR2 is SYDVKM.

This clonotype appeared many times. The chain couples TRBV4-1 to TRBJ2-7, with D tentatively TRBD1 (5 bases). This CDR3 spans 13 amino acids. Germline values: CDR1 MGHRA, CDR2 YSYEKL. Trimming left V 1 base short and J 6 bases short, with 10 bases between. The CDR3 DNA follows: TGCGCCAGCAGCCAAGGGCAGGGAACCGAGCAGTACTTC. Translating gives CASSQGQGTEQYF.

In this sample, this clonotype turned up a few times. The V gene is TRBV20-1, the J gene TRBJ2-1; a possible D gene is TRBD2 (5 bases). Germline V gives CDR1 DFQATT, CDR2 SNEGSKA (reference sequence). This CDR3 is built from 14 residues. Trimming took off 3 bases at V and 6 bases at J, with 15 bases between the two ends. The CDR3 sequence is CSASRLFELNEQFF. CDR3 DNA sequence: TGCAGTGCTAGCCGACTATTCGAACTCAATGAGCAGTTCTTC.

CDR3 DNA sequence: TGTGCCAGCAGCCAAGATCGGCGGGTACTAGCGGGGAGCTCCTACGAGCAGTACTTC. Its protein is CASSQDRRVLAGSSYEQYF. The chain carries TRBV4-2 and TRBJ2-7; 10 nucleotides agree with TRBD2. The junction had 11 bases not matched to a gene; V was cut back by 0 bases and J by 0 bases. The CDR3 contains 19 residues. Germline lookup yields CDR1 LGHNA and CDR2 YNFKEQ.

The chain is built from TRBV12-3 or TRBV12-4 and TRBJ2-1; no definite D call. The CDR3 spans 12 residues. V was clipped by 5 bases and J by 8 bases, with 10 bases between them. The CDR3 reads CASSPTNDEQFF. The CDR3 DNA follows: TGTGCCAGCAGTCCCACTAATGATGAGCAGTTCTTC.

The V gene is TRBV7-2, the J gene TRBJ2-7; no definite D call. This CDR3 region has 12 residues. Germline values: CDR1 SGHTA, CDR2 FQGNSA. Trimming shortened V by 6 bases and J by 5 bases, and 11 bases separated the two germline ends. CDR3 amino acids: CASRSSSHEQYF. The CDR3 DNA is TGTGCCAGCAGGTCTTCGAGCCACGAGCAGTACTTC.

The chain carries TRBV15 and TRBJ2-1, with D unclear. V lost 0 bases, J lost 6 bases, and 6 bases lay in between. The germline V gene has CDR1 LNHNV and CDR2 YYDKDF (reference sequence). CDR3 length: 13 residues. CDR3 DNA: TGTGCCACCAGCAGAGAACCGTTCAATGAGCAGTTCTTC. Its translation is CATSREPFNEQFF.

There are a few counts of this clonotype. The chain is built from TRBV3-1 and TRBJ1-2; 8 positions agree with TRBD1. Trimming at V came to 4 bases and at J to 6 bases, leaving 7 bases not matched to a gene. This CDR3 has 14 amino acids. Per the germline V gene, CDR1 is LGHDT and CDR2 is YNNKEL (reference sequence). CDR3 DNA: TGTGCCAGCAGCCTCGGACAGGGAGGGAATGGCTACACCTTC. This sequence encodes CASSLGQGGNGYTF. Using reference TRBV3-1 and TRBJ1-2 for the parts outside the CDR3, the full variable domain is DTAVSQTPKYLVTQMGNDKSIKCEQNLGHDTMYWYKQDSKKFLKIMFSYNNKELIINETVPNRFSPKSPDKAHLNLHINSLELGDSAVYFCASSLGQGGNGYTFGSGTRLTVV.

This clonotype was recorded a few times. The genes are TRBV29-1 and TRBJ1-1, with D possibly matching TRBD1 (6 bases). V lost 8 bases, J lost 6 bases, and 19 bases lay in between. CDR3 size: 13 residues. The germline gives CDR1 SQVTM, CDR2 ANQGSEA. The CDR3, as DNA: TGCAGCACCAGGACAGATTTTAGCTCTGAAGCTTTCTTT. It is translated as CSTRTDFSSEAFF.

The chain has TRBV14 and TRBJ1-6; tentatively, D is TRBD1 (5 bases). V dropped 3 bases and J dropped 7 bases, with 22 bases sitting between them. Germline CDR1 SGHDN, CDR2 FVKESK. The CDR3 runs to 18 residues. Here the CDR3 DNA reads TGTGCCAGCAGCCAGGGAGGGACCCTCCACGTGGGGAATTCACCCCTCCACTTT. Its protein is CASSQGGTLHVGNSPLHF.

The table lists this clonotype with a few counts. The chain joins TRBV7-9 to TRBJ1-2; no clear D gene. The CDR3 length is 13 residues. Germline values: CDR1 SEHNR, CDR2 FQNEAQ (reference sequence). V was clipped by 0 bases and J by 8 bases, with 10 bases between them. For the CDR3, the DNA is TGTGCCAGCAGCTTAGCTCTACACGACGGCTACACCTTC. This gives the protein CASSLALHDGYTF. The whole variable domain, remainder taken from reference TRBV7-9 and TRBJ1-2, is DTGVSQNPRHKITKRGQNVTFRCDPISEHNRLYWYRQTLGQGPEFLTYFQNEAQLEKSRLLSDRFSAERPKGSFSTLEIQRTEQGDSAMYLCASSLALHDGYTFGSGTRLTVV.

The chain combines TRBV20-1 with TRBJ1-5, with TRBD1 matching 9 bases. The CDR3 runs to 17 residues. The V segment lost 0 bases and the J segment 4 bases; nucleotides outside the gene matches: 10. CDR1 and CDR2 from the germline V gene are DFQATT and SNEGSKA (reference sequence). CDR3 nucleotides: TGCAGTGCTAGAGAATCCCGCGGGACAGGGCCGAATCAGCCCCAGCATTTT. Its protein is CSARESRGTGPNQPQHF.

The chain is built from TRBV7-8 and TRBJ2-1; 7 bases are shared with TRBD1. Germline CDR1 SGHVS, CDR2 FQNEAQ. The CDR3 spans 17 residues. The J segment lost 10 bases and the V segment lost 1 base, leaving 16 bases of the junction unmatched. The CDR3 DNA reads as TGTGCCAGCAGCTTAGATGGGGACAGCTTATACTCCTACGAGCAGTTCTTC. This encodes CASSLDGDSLYSYEQFF.

V gene TRBV12-3 or TRBV12-4 combines with J gene TRBJ1-2, with TRBD1 as a possible D gene (5 bases). CDR3 size: 13 residues. Trimming shortened V by 6 bases and J by 8 bases, and 16 bases separated the two germline ends. The DNA of the CDR3 is TGTGCCAGCAGCTCGGGACCTCATTTGGGCTACACCTTC. Amino acid sequence: CASSSGPHLGYTF.

V is TRBV4-3 and J is TRBJ2-4; D gene ambiguous. The V gene lost 1 base and the J gene lost 0 bases, with 13 bases spanning the gap. The germline CDR1 and CDR2 sequences are LGHNA and YSLEER. The length of the CDR3 is 17 residues. Here the CDR3 reads CASSQAVASQAKNIQYF. The CDR3 DNA is TGCGCCAGCAGCCAAGCTGTGGCTAGTCAAGCCAAAAACATTCAGTACTTC.

The chain joins TRBV20-1 to TRBJ1-1, with 10 bases fitting TRBD1. Germline CDR1 reads DFQATT; CDR2 reads SNEGSKA (reference sequence). This CDR3 comprises 14 residues. The ends lost 6 bases at V and 4 bases at J; junction bases unmatched: 8. Written as DNA, the CDR3 is TGCAGTGCCAGACAGGGGGCCGGGAGCACTGAAGCTTTCTTT. This translates into CSARQGAGSTEAFF.

The sample holds one count of this clonotype. The chain carries TRBV2 and TRBJ1-2; 9 nucleotides agree with TRBD1. The CDR3 has 19 amino acids. Germline V gene data show CDR1 as SNHLY and CDR2 as FYNNEI. V shed 3 bases, J shed 3 bases, and the junction held 17 bases outside the gene matches. Here the CDR3 DNA reads TGTGCCAGCAGTGATTCAGGGACAGGGATCTCGGGCGTTGACTATGGCTACACCTTC. Encoded protein: CASSDSGTGISGVDYGYTF.

The V gene is TRBV4-2, the J gene TRBJ1-1, with D hard to call. The CDR3 loop spans 15 amino acids. Per the germline V gene, CDR1 is LGHNA and CDR2 is YNFKEQ. Between the trimmed V and J ends, which lost 4 bases and 1 base, there was a span of 13 bases. The CDR3 DNA is TGTGCCAGCAGCCTAAGGTGGACGGCGAACACTGAAGCTTTCTTT. Its translation is CASSLRWTANTEAFF.

This clonotype has ten or more counts. This sequence joins TRBV29-1 and TRBJ1-2, with D tentatively TRBD1 (5 bases). Germline CDR1 SQVTM, CDR2 ANQGSEA. V lost 1 base, J lost 8 bases, and 14 bases lay in between. The CDR3 is made up of 13 amino acids. In DNA, the CDR3 is TGCAGCGTTGAAGGCTCGTGGGGGAAGGGCTACACCTTC. Translation: CSVEGSWGKGYTF.

The genes are TRBV12-3 or TRBV12-4 and TRBJ2-2; 11 bases are a match to TRBD1. Trimming cost V 6 bases and J 7 bases; bases outside gene matches: 4. This CDR3 is built from 14 residues. CDR3 region: CASRGQGGNGELFF. The CDR3 DNA follows: TGTGCCAGCAGGGGACAGGGGGGGAACGGGGAGCTGTTTTTT.